This is a list of T cell receptor beta chains from one sample in a study of blood T cells in healthy people across ages. Each CDR3 protein gets one entry after TCRdb re-called the 5' RACE reads with MiXCR. The data contain fewer than 950,000 distinct CDR3 sequences, 35% to 40% of them singletons. Sequences were obtained from blood. These receptors originate from a young man in good health. The conserved cysteine and the conserved F or W are not part of the CDR3 here. Fields, in order: V gene, CDR3 protein.

v_gene: TRBV7-2; CDR3aa: ASDSGYNEQY
v_gene: TRBV14; CDR3aa: ASSQDWGGEQY
v_gene: TRBV7-6; CDR3aa: ASSLQDTTGYT
v_gene: TRBV4-3; CDR3aa: ASSHGDRGGTDTQY
v_gene: TRBV4-3; CDR3aa: ASSQVVKLSYNEQF
v_gene: TRBV3-1; CDR3aa: ASSPIRDYGYT
v_gene: TRBV29-1; CDR3aa: SGQDWNTEAF
v_gene: TRBV6-5; CDR3aa: ASSYSGLFQETQY
v_gene: TRBV3-1; CDR3aa: ASSHSARQGLYNEQF
v_gene: TRBV7-3; CDR3aa: ASSLSLGPWETQY
v_gene: TRBV2; CDR3aa: ASRTDLTAVNEKLF
v_gene: TRBV25-1; CDR3aa: ASSEVQGNNSPLH
v_gene: TRBV29-1; CDR3aa: SVGQGAYNEQF
v_gene: TRBV2; CDR3aa: ASSYRDGNTEAF
v_gene: TRBV5-1; CDR3aa: ASSPADFRTGGYEQY
v_gene: TRBV27; CDR3aa: ASRRTVIPYEQY
v_gene: TRBV28; CDR3aa: ASRSGGRWLLGDEQF
v_gene: TRBV4-1; CDR3aa: ASSHIQRDGYT
v_gene: TRBV9; CDR3aa: ASSVAARGSSGNTIY
v_gene: TRBV12-3/TRBV12-4; CDR3aa: ASGNSGQETQY
v_gene: TRBV4-2; CDR3aa: ASSVALTMTGYT
v_gene: TRBV7-6; CDR3aa: ASILDPRPNTGELF
v_gene: TRBV12-3/TRBV12-4; CDR3aa: ASSLDRVYGYT
v_gene: TRBV6-2/TRBV6-3; CDR3aa: ASSRTNEGGTQY
v_gene: TRBV29-1; CDR3aa: SGGQGRGYT
v_gene: TRBV4-3; CDR3aa: ASSPNRGYTEAF
v_gene: TRBV2; CDR3aa: ASSEWLFGGRGENEQF
v_gene: TRBV7-2; CDR3aa: ASSLGIRSSTEAF
v_gene: TRBV29-1; CDR3aa: SASPGRGPLDTQY
v_gene: TRBV4-1; CDR3aa: ASSQVGEWGTRSNEQF
v_gene: TRBV20-1; CDR3aa: SARDPASGGREQF
v_gene: TRBV5-5; CDR3aa: ASSFGQGITHEQY
v_gene: TRBV7-2; CDR3aa: ASSLAPVRANYGYT
v_gene: TRBV2; CDR3aa: ASSESWARSNQPQN
v_gene: TRBV5-1; CDR3aa: ASSLSGNYEQQAF
v_gene: TRBV7-3; CDR3aa: ASSLTPAQETRY
v_gene: TRBV27; CDR3aa: ATSLTPGQGPFTSPLH
v_gene: TRBV20-1; CDR3aa: SARPDTEAF
v_gene: TRBV12-3/TRBV12-4; CDR3aa: ASSLGRGPYEQY
v_gene: TRBV12-3/TRBV12-4; CDR3aa: ASSLFSGTTNTEAF
v_gene: TRBV29-1; CDR3aa: SVEGSEQAFRLGNQPQH
v_gene: TRBV3-1; CDR3aa: AGSQEKAGTGDTQY